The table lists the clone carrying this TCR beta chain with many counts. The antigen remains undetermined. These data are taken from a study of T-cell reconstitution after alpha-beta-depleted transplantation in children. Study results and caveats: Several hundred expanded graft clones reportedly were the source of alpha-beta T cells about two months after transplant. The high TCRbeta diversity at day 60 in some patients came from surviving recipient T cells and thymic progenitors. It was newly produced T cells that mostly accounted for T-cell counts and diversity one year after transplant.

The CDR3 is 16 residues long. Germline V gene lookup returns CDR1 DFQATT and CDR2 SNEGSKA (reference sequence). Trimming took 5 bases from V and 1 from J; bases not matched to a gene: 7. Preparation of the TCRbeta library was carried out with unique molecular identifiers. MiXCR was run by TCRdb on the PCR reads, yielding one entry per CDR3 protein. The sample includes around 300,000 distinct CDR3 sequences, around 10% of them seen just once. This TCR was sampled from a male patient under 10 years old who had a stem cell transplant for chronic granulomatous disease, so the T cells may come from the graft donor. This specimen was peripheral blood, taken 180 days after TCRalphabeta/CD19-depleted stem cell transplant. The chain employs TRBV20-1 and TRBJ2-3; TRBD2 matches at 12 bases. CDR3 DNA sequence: TGCAGTGCTTCTAGCGGGGGGGGTCTGGGCACAGATACGCAGTATTTT. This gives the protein CSASSGGGLGTDTQYF.